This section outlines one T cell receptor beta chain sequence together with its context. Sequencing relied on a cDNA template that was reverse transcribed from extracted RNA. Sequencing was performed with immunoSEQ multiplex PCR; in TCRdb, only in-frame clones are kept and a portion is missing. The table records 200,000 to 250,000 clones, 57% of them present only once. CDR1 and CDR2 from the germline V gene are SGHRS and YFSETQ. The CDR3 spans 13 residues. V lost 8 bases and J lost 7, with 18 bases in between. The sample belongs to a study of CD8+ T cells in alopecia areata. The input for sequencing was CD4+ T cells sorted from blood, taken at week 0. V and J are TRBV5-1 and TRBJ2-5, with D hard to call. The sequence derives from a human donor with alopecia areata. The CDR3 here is CASKRPPGATQYF. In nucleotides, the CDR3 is TGCGCCAGTAAAAGACCCCCGGGTGCGACCCAGTACTTC.